This entry features one TCR beta chain sequence. This sample was included in a study of blood T cell repertoires in COVID-19. In the original processing: Reference gene primer amplification yielded estimated nucleated cell counts. This table comes from immunoSEQ multiplex PCR, and its TCRdb copy is limited to in-frame clones, with some not included. The DNA was the basis for D and trimming; V, J and clone size are from that table. The sample holds roughly 77,000 clones; over 60% are singletons and the top ten take just under 15%. The CDR3 sequence is 12 residues long. Trimming left V 5 bases short and J 8 bases short, with 13 bases between. Germline values: CDR1 SQVTM, CDR2 ANQGSEA.

This TCR derives from a man between 60 and 75 years old with COVID-19, enrolled during active disease. Sequencing was done on a sample of peripheral blood. The rearrangement uses TRBV29-1 and TRBJ2-1, with D perhaps matching TRBD1 (6 bases). The CDR3 coding sequence is TGCAGCGTTCGATCAGGGGCGGATGAGCAGTTCTTC. Protein: CSVRSGADEQFF.